These T cell receptor beta chains were read from a single sample in a study of blood T cell repertoires in COVID-19. The data were produced by immunoSEQ multiplex PCR, yet TCRdb's version contains in-frame clones alone and is incomplete. The table includes around 110,000 clones, 90% detected once. The sequencing input was peripheral blood. The origin of the receptors is a human donor with active COVID-19. The donor label of this sample is uncertain. The conserved cysteine and the conserved F or W are not part of the CDR3 here. Fields, in order: V gene, J gene, CDR3 protein.

TRBV6-5	TRBJ2-6	ASSPLSSGANVLT
TRBV7-9	TRBJ2-1	SVAGSSYNEQF
TRBV5-5	TRBJ2-1	ASSLGNHRGFWDEQF
TRBV30	TRBJ2-3	AWRPKAARGLRTDTQY
TRBV6-2/TRBV6-3	TRBJ1-2	ASSYRGQLSTNYGYT
TRBV6-6	TRBJ2-5	ASSYNSGVQETQY
TRBV19	TRBJ1-3	ASISTGNGNTIY
TRBV6-5	TRBJ2-7	ASSRGGQGIGEQY
TRBV4-3	TRBJ2-1	ASSQGTFGPFEQF
TRBV7-2	TRBJ2-2	ASSLRRGGPGTGELF
TRBV3-1/TRBV3-2	TRBJ1-3	ASRARGGRFIY
TRBV10-3	TRBJ1-1	AISGPARQGVNTEAF
TRBV30	TRBJ1-5	AWSVRGNQPQH
TRBV11-1	TRBJ1-2	ASSPRRDRYNYGYT
TRBV6-2/TRBV6-3	TRBJ1-2	ASSYPGEYGYT
TRBV18	TRBJ2-1	ASSALSGRPYNEQF
TRBV6-5	TRBJ2-1	ASRPGGSYNEQF
TRBV24-1	TRBJ2-7	ATSDRLAPPYEQY
TRBV21-1	TRBJ1-2	ASSKVARVSGYT
TRBV7-2	TRBJ1-1	ASSLAFGFGTDLNTEAF
TRBV5-5	TRBJ1-1	ASSLGNRVPEAF
TRBV7-7	TRBJ2-2	ASSPQVRVTGELF
TRBV5-1	TRBJ2-7	ASSPVGGTYEQY
TRBV11-2	TRBJ2-3	ASSLVSGGLAASTDTQY
TRBV4-1	TRBJ1-3	ASSYLSGNTIY
TRBV10-3	TRBJ1-2	AISDRGEGDYGYT
TRBV9	TRBJ1-3	ASSVDTRSGNTIY
TRBV9	TRBJ1-5	ASSAGTGANQPQH
TRBV30	TRBJ2-1	AWSPPRVFVSEQF
TRBV3-1/TRBV3-2	TRBJ2-3	ASSQVRGRDKTDTQY
TRBV7-6	TRBJ2-7	ASSPAGRMTYEQY
TRBV4-2	TRBJ2-7	ASSQESRRVAGIYEQY
TRBV5-6	TRBJ1-1	ASSPSPTVNTEAF
TRBV28	TRBJ2-7	ASQDRGREQY
TRBV18	TRBJ2-7	ASSPGQFMGYEQY
TRBV6-5	TRBJ1-2	ASRPSTATNYGYT
TRBV13	TRBJ1-2	ASSSLIPGYT
TRBV4-1	TRBJ1-4	ASSTTGTGPEKLF
TRBV5-1	TRBJ1-3	ASSLELSDEKQGNTIY
TRBV29-1	TRBJ1-2	SVPSTGYGYT
TRBV7-6	TRBJ2-5	ASSSNGQGQETQY